The 17 T cell receptor beta chains reported below all come from one sample, sequenced in a study of cytomegalovirus exposure and HLA in healthy donors (dated by TCRdb to about 2017). Library creation used the immunoSEQ multiplex PCR assay. A mixture of 60 forward primers for TCR Vbeta segments and 13 reverse primers for TCR Jbeta segments was used in the multiplex PCR. As stored in TCRdb, this immuneACCESS dataset retains in-frame rearrangements with V and J assigned. A fraction of the clones does not appear; measured against another copy, unresolved V genes explain less than half of the discrepancy, and the remainder lacks a known reason. The sample includes around 150,000 clones, with 65% to 90% observed a single time. The top ten clonotypes cover more than 1.5% of the sample. The source material was PBMCs. The receptor source for this set is a human donor in good health.

The chain employs TRBV7-2 and TRBJ2-1; unclear D gene. Trimming removed 4 bases from V and 5 bases from J, with 18 bases in between. Germline V gene sequence: CDR1 SGHTA, CDR2 FQGNSA. This CDR3 has 16 amino acids. In DNA form, the CDR3 reads TGTGCCAGCAGCTCACCTAAAAAAGCCCGTGACAATGAGCAGTTCTTC. Translated, it gives CASSSPKKARDNEQFF.

The chain has TRBV6-5 and TRBJ2-3, with 7 nucleotides matching TRBD2. Germline CDR1 is MNHEY and CDR2 is SVGAGI. The CDR3 is 14 residues long. Losses at the gene ends were 6 bases for V and 5 bases for J; bases not matched to a gene: 8. The CDR3 reads CASSPAGLVDTQYF. The CDR3 DNA is TGTGCCAGCAGCCCAGCGGGGTTGGTAGATACGCAGTATTTT.

The genes are TRBV7-9 and TRBJ1-4, with D tentatively TRBD1 (6 bases). The CDR3 sequence is 15 residues long. Germline assignment: CDR1 SEHNR and CDR2 FQNEAQ (reference sequence). Trimming took 3 bases from V and 6 from J, leaving 14 bases between them. CDR3 coding DNA: TGTGCCAGCAGCTTCTTTCCCAGGGGAGATGAAAAACTGTTTTTT. It translates to CASSFFPRGDEKLFF.

The V gene is TRBV7-2, the J gene TRBJ1-6; no clear D gene. CDR3 length equals 14 residues. Germline V CDR1 and CDR2: SGHTA, FQGNSA. The V and J ends lost 3 bases and 5 bases respectively, with 8 bases between them. CDR3 in amino acids: CASSLDWNNSPLHF. The CDR3 DNA is TGTGCCAGCAGCTTGGACTGGAATAATTCACCCCTCCACTTT. Looking up the rest from reference TRBV7-2 and TRBJ1-6 gives the full variable domain: GAGVSQSPSNKVTEKGKDVELRCDPISGHTALYWYRQSLGQGLEFLIYFQGNSAPDKSGLPSDRFSAERTGGSVSTLTIQRTQQEDSAVYLCASSLDWNNSPLHFGNGTRLTVT.

The V gene is TRBV7-2, the J gene TRBJ2-7; 7 nucleotides align to TRBD1. The CDR3 runs to 15 residues. Trimming took 2 bases from V and 4 from J; bases not matched to a gene: 8. The germline V gene encodes CDR1 SGHTA and CDR2 FQGNSA. Here the CDR3 DNA reads TGTGCCAGCAGCTTAACGTGGGACAGACCTTACGAGCAGTACTTC. It codes for CASSLTWDRPYEQYF.

The chain joins TRBV18 to TRBJ1-5; the D gene is possibly TRBD1 (6 bases). From germline, CDR1 is KGHSH and CDR2 LQKENI. Trimming cost V 4 bases and J 3 bases, with 16 bases left between them. This CDR3 is built from 16 residues. CDR3 region: CASSLLPQGANQPQHF. The CDR3 DNA follows: TGTGCCAGCTCACTCCTTCCACAGGGTGCCAATCAGCCCCAGCATTTT.

The J gene is TRBJ1-6, the V gene TRBV7-2, with D maybe TRBD1 (5 bases). Germline loops: CDR1 SGHTA, CDR2 FQGNSA. V lost 6 bases and J 6 bases, leaving 12 bases between the germline ends. The CDR3 totals 14 residues. The CDR3, as DNA: TGTGCCAGCAGACGGGACTCAAGTAATTCACCCCTCCACTTT. This translates into CASRRDSSNSPLHF. The variable domain in full, completed from reference TRBV7-2 and TRBJ1-6, reads GAGVSQSPSNKVTEKGKDVELRCDPISGHTALYWYRQSLGQGLEFLIYFQGNSAPDKSGLPSDRFSAERTGGSVSTLTIQRTQQEDSAVYLCASRRDSSNSPLHFGNGTRLTVT.

The gene calls are TRBV5-1 and TRBJ2-3; D might be TRBD1 (6 bases). This CDR3 has 14 residues. The V end lost 4 bases, the J end lost 3 bases, and 12 bases lay between the germline ends. From germline, CDR1 is SGHRS and CDR2 YFSETQ. The CDR3 sequence: CASSPGQTTDTQYF. The CDR3 nucleotides read TGCGCCAGCAGCCCAGGACAGACGACAGATACGCAGTATTTT.

The J gene is TRBJ2-5, the V gene TRBV7-8, with 8 bases fitting TRBD1. The V gene end was trimmed by 5 bases and the J gene end by 4 bases; junction bases not matched to a gene: 9. CDR1 SGHVS and CDR2 FQNEAQ come from the germline V gene. The CDR3 is 15 residues long. CDR3 region: CASSPDDRGGETQYF. The CDR3 region has the DNA TGTGCCAGCAGCCCCGATGACAGGGGAGGAGAGACCCAGTACTTC.

The gene calls are TRBV2 and TRBJ2-6, with a weak D call TRBD1 (5 bases). The V gene's germline CDR1 is SNHLY and CDR2 FYNNEI. The CDR3 loop spans 17 amino acids. V lost 5 bases, J lost 0 bases, and 14 bases lay in between. The CDR3 bases are TGTGCCAGCAGTACACAATTGACAGTCTCTGGGGCCAACGTCCTGACTTTC. Protein product: CASSTQLTVSGANVLTF.

V gene TRBV23-1 combines with J gene TRBJ2-7, with 9 bases fitting TRBD2. TRBV23-1 is labeled an ORF, and its function is uncertain. V gave up 0 bases and J gave up 2 bases; unmatched junction bases: 17. This CDR3 is built from 20 residues. CDR3 DNA: TGCGCCAGCAGTCAATCAGGAAGGGGACTAGCATTGTGGTTAACCTACGAGCAGTACTTC. Translating it yields CASSQSGRGLALWLTYEQYF.

The chain joins TRBV15 to TRBJ2-3; no reliable D call. Germline CDR1 reads LNHNV; CDR2 reads YYDKDF (reference sequence). V shed 0 bases and J shed 3 bases, with 7 bases lying between them. The CDR3 sequence is 14 residues long. CDR3 sequence: CATSRDIATDTQYF. The CDR3 bases are TGTGCCACCAGCAGAGATATCGCGACAGATACGCAGTATTTT.

In its sample, this clone was seen a few times. The chain uses TRBV5-1 and TRBJ1-1, with TRBD1 as a possible D gene (5 bases). The CDR3 extends over 15 amino acids. V was pared by 0 bases and J by 2 bases, with 11 bases between. The V gene's germline CDR1 is SGHRS and CDR2 YFSETQ. Here the CDR3 reads CASSLGRGPNTEAFF. The CDR3 DNA reads TGCGCCAGCAGCTTGGGAAGGGGCCCCAACACTGAAGCTTTCTTT.

This clone showed up just a few times. The chain has TRBV4-3 and TRBJ2-2, with D hard to call. Germline CDR1 LGHNA, CDR2 YSLEER. V lost 0 bases to trimming and J lost 2 bases, with 4 bases between them. The CDR3 is 14 residues long. CDR3 bases: TGCGCCAGCAGCCAAGATCTAAACACCGGGGAGCTGTTTTTT. The encoded protein is CASSQDLNTGELFF.

The chain is built from TRBV23-1 and TRBJ1-5, with D perhaps matching TRBD1 (6 bases). TRBV23-1 is filed as an ORF, its function uncertain. V gave up 0 bases and J gave up 3 bases, with 9 bases separating them. The CDR3 contains 15 residues. CDR3 coding DNA: TGCGCCAGCAGTCAATCGACAGGTGACAATCAGCCCCAGCATTTT. It specifies CASSQSTGDNQPQHF.

V and J are TRBV5-1 and TRBJ1-1; D gene unclear. Germline lookup yields CDR1 SGHRS and CDR2 YFSETQ. This CDR3 has 13 residues. Trimming cost V 7 bases and J 0 bases, with 10 bases left between them. Here the CDR3 DNA reads TGCGCCAGCGGATCTCAGGTGAACACTGAAGCTTTCTTT. Protein sequence: CASGSQVNTEAFF.

A note on this clone: Its ends do not fully match the called genes, so a read error is possible. The rearrangement uses TRBV7-7 and TRBJ2-1; D perhaps matches TRBD2 (7 bases). CDR3 size: 13 residues. Germline CDR1 reads SSHAT; CDR2 reads FNYEAQ (reference sequence). The CDR3 sequence is CASSLGGAGEQFF. CDR3 nucleotides: TGTGCTAGCAGCTTGGGGGGGGCGGGTGAGCAGTTCTTC.